This T cell receptor beta chain was found in a study of T cells in Graves' hyperthyroidism and ophthalmopathy. Across the study: Staff took peripheral blood when the initial diagnosis was made, before any treatment began.

The study defined stable Graves' hyperthyroidism as no ophthalmopathy progression within 18 months. Patients aged 18 to 65 had newly diagnosed hyperthyroidism of under 2 months' duration. There are a few counts of this clonotype. RNA transcripts yielded amplified TCR beta CDR3 regions. The study used the HTBI primer set for a first-round RT-PCR of the TCR CDR3. TCRdb recomputed calls from the multiplex PCR reads with MiXCR, one row per CDR3 protein. This sample yields approximately 610,000 distinct CDR3 sequences, of which over 15% are seen a single time; approximately 20% belongs to the top ten. This CDR3 has 15 residues. Trimming took off 2 bases at V and 0 bases at J, with 8 bases between the two ends. Germline V gives CDR1 SGHRS, CDR2 YFSETQ.

The sequence came from a woman between 18 and 29 years old with Graves' hyperthyroidism. Sequencing was done on a sample of blood. The chain uses TRBV5-1 and TRBJ2-2; no clear D. CDR3 protein: CASSFGRSNTGELFF. Here the CDR3 DNA reads TGCGCCAGCAGCTTCGGACGATCGAACACCGGGGAGCTGTTTTTT.